These 27 T cell receptor beta chains share one sample of origin, sequenced in a study of shared clonotypes between healthy human individuals. This table comes from immunoSEQ multiplex PCR, and its TCRdb copy is limited to in-frame clones, with some not included. The table includes 450,000 to 500,000 clones, around 78% detected once. The sample comprised PBMCs. These receptors all come from a woman between 35 and 50 years old in good health. Some clones in this sample may be carry-over from other donors' samples.

The DNA of the CDR3 is TGCGCCAGCAGCCCTGGCTCGAACACTGAAGCTTTCTTT. Protein sequence: CASSPGSNTEAFF. This chain joins TRBV5-1 and TRBJ1-1; D uncertain. The CDR3 has 13 amino acids. V was pared by 4 bases and J by 1 base, with 8 bases between. Germline assignment: CDR1 SGHRS and CDR2 YFSETQ.

The rearrangement joins TRBV28 to TRBJ2-2; unclear D gene. CDR1 and CDR2 from the germline V gene are MDHEN and SYDVKM. The CDR3 contains 16 residues. The V and J ends lost 7 bases and 2 bases respectively, with 17 bases between them. The CDR3 bases are TGTGCCAGCAACGCGCCTCTCTCGGTCAACACCGGGGAGCTGTTTTTT. This encodes CASNAPLSVNTGELFF. Full variable domain (remainder filled in from reference TRBV28 and TRBJ2-2): DVKVTQSSRYLVKRTGEKVFLECVQDMDHENMFWYRQDPGLGLRLIYFSYDVKMKEKGDIPEGYSVSREKKERFSLILESASTNQTSMYLCASNAPLSVNTGELFFGEGSRLTVL.

V and J are TRBV6-5 and TRBJ1-4; D is unresolved. Trimming took off 2 bases at V and 0 bases at J, with 4 bases between the two ends. CDR1 and CDR2 (germline): MNHEY, SVGAGI. The CDR3 spans 14 residues. The CDR3: CASSYIATNEKLFF. The CDR3 DNA reads as TGTGCCAGCAGTTACATAGCAACTAATGAAAAACTGTTTTTT.

The V call is TRBV19, the J call TRBJ1-3; 7 nucleotides align to TRBD1. Germline CDR1 and CDR2: LNHDA and SQIVND (reference sequence). The CDR3 is 14 residues long. The trim removed 7 bases at V and 4 bases at J, leaving 7 bases unmatched. CDR3 loop: CASKTTGEGNTIYF. The CDR3 region has the DNA TGTGCCAGTAAAACAACAGGGGAAGGAAACACCATATATTTT.

The J gene is TRBJ2-1, the V gene TRBV19, with TRBD2 matching 12 bases. J lost 5 bases, V lost 4 bases, and 6 bases had no gene match. The germline V gene has CDR1 LNHDA and CDR2 SQIVND (reference sequence). The CDR3 loop spans 16 amino acids. As DNA, the CDR3 is TGTGCCAGTAGTACCTCGACTAGCGGGAGTGACAATGAGCAGTTCTTC. Translation: CASSTSTSGSDNEQFF.

V is TRBV6-5 and J is TRBJ2-5; TRBD2 matches 7 bases. Germline CDR1 and CDR2: MNHEY and SVGAGI. The CDR3 sequence is 13 residues long. V gave up 7 bases and J gave up 4 bases; unmatched junction bases: 6. CDR3 sequence: CASTRTRGETQYF. Written as DNA, the CDR3 is TGTGCCAGCACTCGGACTAGAGGAGAGACCCAGTACTTC.

This clone was observed at least ten times. The chain couples TRBV4-1 to TRBJ1-1; 12 bases align to TRBD1. Trimming cost V 3 bases and J 4 bases; bases outside gene matches: 3. The CDR3 runs to 15 residues. Germline CDR1 reads MGHRA; CDR2 reads YSYEKL. CDR3 in amino acids: CASSQGQGAFTEAFF. The CDR3 coding sequence is TGCGCCAGCAGCCAGGGACAGGGGGCGTTCACTGAAGCTTTCTTT.

This chain connects TRBV11-2 to TRBJ2-7, with D perhaps TRBD2 (5 bases). The CDR3 loop spans 16 amino acids. Germline V gene sequence: CDR1 SGHAT, CDR2 FQNNGV. Trimming removed 5 bases at V and 0 bases at J, with 17 bases between. The chain's CDR3 is CASSPPAGKLSYEQYF. The CDR3 DNA follows: TGTGCCAGCAGCCCCCCGGCCGGGAAACTCTCCTACGAGCAGTACTTC.

The chain is built from TRBV7-2 and TRBJ2-7; 8 bases agree with TRBD1. This CDR3 comprises 14 residues. CDR1 is SGHTA, CDR2 FQGNSA, per germline. Trimming removed 3 bases from V and 4 bases from J; junction bases left unmatched: 5. CDR3 sequence: CASSLQGASYEQYF. Here the CDR3 DNA reads TGTGCCAGCAGCTTGCAGGGGGCTTCGTACGAGCAGTACTTC.

The chain carries TRBV5-6 and TRBJ1-5; TRBD1 matches at 7 bases. The CDR3 is 14 residues long. V lost 5 bases to trimming and J lost 7 bases; unmatched junction nucleotides: 9. From germline, CDR1 is SGHDT and CDR2 YYEEEE. CDR3 region: CASSFRQGWQPQHF. CDR3 nucleotides: TGTGCCAGCAGTTTTAGACAGGGTTGGCAGCCCCAGCATTTT.

The chain links TRBV29-1 to TRBJ2-5, with TRBD1 as a possible D gene (7 bases). The J call may be faulty, since TRBJ2-7 better matches the DNA end. The germline V gene encodes CDR1 SQVTM and CDR2 ANQGSEA. The CDR3 is 14 residues long. CDR3 sequence (DNA): TGCAGCGTTGAAGGCTACAGGGGAGGATACGAGCAGTACTTC. This gives the protein CSVEGYRGGYEQYF.

This rearrangement joins TRBV29-1 to TRBJ2-5; D possibly corresponds to TRBD2 (6 bases). V was pared by 0 bases and J by 9 bases, with 11 bases between. The germline V gene encodes CDR1 SQVTM and CDR2 ANQGSEA. This CDR3 has 12 amino acids. CDR3 residues: CSVEEAREAQYF. CDR3 DNA: TGCAGCGTTGAAGAGGCAAGGGAGGCCCAGTACTTC.

This chain's CDR3 is CASSHQTSGRNIQYF. In DNA form, the CDR3 reads TGTGCCAGCAGCCACCAGACTAGCGGGAGAAACATTCAGTACTTC. V gene TRBV11-2 combines with J gene TRBJ2-4; 12 bases match TRBD2. CDR1 is SGHAT and CDR2 is FQNNGV in the germline V gene. V lost 5 bases and J lost 6; bases outside the gene matches: 5. The CDR3 is made up of 15 amino acids.

This chain uses TRBV28 with TRBJ2-7; D is perhaps TRBD2 (6 bases). V was shortened by 4 bases and J by 2 bases, with 15 bases between the two germline ends. CDR3 length: 15 amino acids. Looked up from germline, CDR1 is MDHEN and CDR2 is SYDVKM. The CDR3 bases are TGTGCCAGCAGTTACGGGTCGGGAGCCCCCTACGAGCAGTACTTC. Translated, it gives CASSYGSGAPYEQYF.

J is TRBJ2-7 and V is TRBV29-1; D is perhaps TRBD1 or TRBD2 (5 bases each). CDR1 SQVTM and CDR2 ANQGSEA come from the germline V gene. Trimming pared 8 bases from V and 1 base from J, leaving 12 bases between. The CDR3 sequence is 12 residues long. The DNA for the CDR3 is TGCAGCATCGGGACGGTTTCCTACGAGCAGTACTTC. It is translated as CSIGTVSYEQYF.

Turning to this clone: Just one base apart from a much larger clone, this may be a read error. Other nucleotide sequences from this sample produce the same CDR3. This chain connects TRBV30 to TRBJ1-3; D perhaps matches TRBD1 (6 bases). The last part of the DNA fits TRBJ2-2 better; the J call may be wrong. This CDR3 is built from 15 residues. CDR1 is GTSNPN and CDR2 is SVGIG in the germline V gene (reference sequence). In DNA, the CDR3 is TGCGCCTGGAAAGGAAAGGGACATGACACCGGGGAGCTGTTTTTT. This encodes CAWKGKGHDTGELFF.

The rearrangement links TRBV7-2 to TRBJ1-2; D ambiguous. CDR3 length: 12 amino acids. Between the trimmed V and J ends, which lost 5 bases and 5 bases, there was a span of 9 bases. The V gene's germline CDR1 is SGHTA and CDR2 FQGNSA. In nucleotides, the CDR3 is TGTGCCAGCAGCCGACAAGCATATGGCTACACCTTC. Translating gives CASSRQAYGYTF.

The chain carries TRBV19 and TRBJ2-2; D unclear. V lost 6 bases, J lost 0 bases, and 8 bases lay in between. The germline V gene has CDR1 LNHDA and CDR2 SQIVND (reference sequence). The CDR3 length is 14 residues. The CDR3 DNA is TGTGCCAGTAGACGCACAGCGAACACCGGGGAGCTGTTTTTT. Amino acids: CASRRTANTGELFF. Combining the CDR3 with reference TRBV19 and TRBJ2-2 gives the whole variable domain DGGITQSPKYLFRKEGQNVTLSCEQNLNHDAMYWYRQDPGQGLRLIYYSQIVNDFQKGDIAEGYSVSREKKESFPLTVTSAQKNPTAFYLCASRRTANTGELFFGEGSRLTVL.

The J gene is TRBJ2-7, the V gene TRBV5-1, with 9 bases matching TRBD2. Germline V gene sequence: CDR1 SGHRS, CDR2 YFSETQ. V gave up 1 base and J gave up 6 bases; unmatched junction bases: 11. This CDR3 is 16 amino acids long. The CDR3 here is CASSLTIPGLATEQYF. Here the CDR3 DNA reads TGCGCCAGCAGCTTGACGATTCCGGGACTAGCAACCGAGCAGTACTTC.

The chain is built from TRBV19 and TRBJ2-3, with 12 bases that match TRBD2. The V gene's germline CDR1 is LNHDA and CDR2 SQIVND (reference sequence). With V trimmed by 4 bases and J by 6 bases, 11 bases remained unmatched. The CDR3 loop spans 17 amino acids. CDR3 loop: CASSRTTSGRGLDTQYF. The CDR3 nucleotides are TGTGCCAGTAGTAGAACGACTAGCGGGAGAGGTCTTGATACGCAGTATTTT.

The rearrangement links TRBV7-8 to TRBJ2-7, with 9 bases identical to TRBD1. Germline V gives CDR1 SGHVS, CDR2 FQNEAQ. V trimming: 5 bases; J trimming: 6 bases; junction bases outside the gene matches: 11. This CDR3 contains 15 residues. The DNA for the CDR3 is TGTGCCAGCAGCGCACAGGGGGCGATAGGAAGCGAGCAGTACTTC. Protein: CASSAQGAIGSEQYF.

V usage is TRBV18 and J usage is TRBJ1-2, with a possible D match to TRBD1 (5 bases). The CDR3 has 14 amino acids. Germline V gene sequence: CDR1 KGHSH, CDR2 LQKENI. Trimming took 2 bases from V and 3 from J, leaving 10 bases between them. In nucleotides, the CDR3 is TGTGCCAGCTCACCATTTTCGGGGGACTATGGCTACACCTTC. As protein: CASSPFSGDYGYTF.

This clone appeared a few times. This rearrangement joins TRBV4-1 to TRBJ1-4; D is unclear. Germline assignment: CDR1 MGHRA and CDR2 YSYEKL. The CDR3 has 13 residues. The V gene lost 1 base and the J gene lost 7 bases, with 7 bases spanning the gap. Here the CDR3 reads CASSQVRFEKLFF. CDR3 nucleotide sequence: TGCGCCAGCAGCCAAGTTCGGTTTGAAAAACTGTTTTTT.

The genes are TRBV6-4 and TRBJ2-1; 12 bases are shared with TRBD2. With V trimmed by 7 bases and J by 4 bases, 17 bases remained unmatched. CDR1 is MRHNA, CDR2 SNTAGT, per germline. The CDR3 totals 19 residues. CDR3 sequence (DNA): TGTGCCAGCAACATACGACGGAGACTAGCGGGAGTGAAATACAATGAGCAGTTCTTC. Translating it yields CASNIRRRLAGVKYNEQFF.

The genes are TRBV9 and TRBJ2-7; 8 bases agree with TRBD1. The CDR3 totals 17 residues. The germline CDR1 and CDR2 sequences are SGDLS and YYNGEE. V shed 5 bases and J 0 bases; nucleotides not matched to a gene: 13. The CDR3 DNA is TGTGCCAGCAGTGAACCTCCGGGACAGGCAAACTCCTACGAGCAGTACTTC. The encoded protein is CASSEPPGQANSYEQYF.

The chain is built from TRBV7-3 and TRBJ2-3, with a possible D match to TRBD2 (6 bases). The germline V and J ends were trimmed by 4 bases and 0 bases, with 8 bases remaining between them. The CDR3 runs to 14 residues. Germline values: CDR1 SGHTA, CDR2 FQGTGA. The CDR3 here is CASSSGVSTDTQYF. CDR3 coding DNA: TGTGCCAGCAGCTCGGGAGTCAGCACAGATACGCAGTATTTT. Full variable domain (rest looked up from reference TRBV7-3 and TRBJ2-3): GAGVSQTPSNKVTEKGKYVELRCDPISGHTALYWYRQSLGQGPEFLIYFQGTGAADDSGLPNDRFFAVRPEGSVSTLKIQRTERGDSAVYLCASSSGVSTDTQYFGPGTRLTVL.

The chain joins TRBV30 to TRBJ2-1; D is possibly TRBD1 or TRBD2 (6 bases each). The CDR3 consists of 13 residues. Germline CDR1 reads GTSNPN; CDR2 reads SVGIG (reference sequence). Trimming removed 0 bases at V and 9 bases at J, with 12 bases between. Here the CDR3 reads CAWSVRGLGEQFF. Here the CDR3 DNA reads TGTGCCTGGAGTGTACGGGGGCTCGGTGAGCAGTTCTTC.